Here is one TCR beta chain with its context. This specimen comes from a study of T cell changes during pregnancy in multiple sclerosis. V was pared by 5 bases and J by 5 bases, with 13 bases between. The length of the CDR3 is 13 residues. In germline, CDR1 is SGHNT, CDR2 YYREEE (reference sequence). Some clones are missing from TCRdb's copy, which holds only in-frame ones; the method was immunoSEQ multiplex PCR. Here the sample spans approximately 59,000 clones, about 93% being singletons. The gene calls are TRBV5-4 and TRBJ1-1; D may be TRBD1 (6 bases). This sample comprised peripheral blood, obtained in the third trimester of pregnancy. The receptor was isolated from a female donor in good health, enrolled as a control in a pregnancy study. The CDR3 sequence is CASSWGQGTEAFF. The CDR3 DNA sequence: TGTGCCAGCAGTTGGGGACAAGGAACTGAAGCTTTCTTT. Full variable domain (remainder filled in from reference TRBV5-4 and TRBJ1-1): ETGVTQSPTHLIKTRGQQVTLRCSSQSGHNTVSWYQQALGQGPQFIFQYYREEENGRGNFPPRFSGLQFPNYSSELNVNALELDDSALYLCASSWGQGTEAFFGQGTRLTVV.